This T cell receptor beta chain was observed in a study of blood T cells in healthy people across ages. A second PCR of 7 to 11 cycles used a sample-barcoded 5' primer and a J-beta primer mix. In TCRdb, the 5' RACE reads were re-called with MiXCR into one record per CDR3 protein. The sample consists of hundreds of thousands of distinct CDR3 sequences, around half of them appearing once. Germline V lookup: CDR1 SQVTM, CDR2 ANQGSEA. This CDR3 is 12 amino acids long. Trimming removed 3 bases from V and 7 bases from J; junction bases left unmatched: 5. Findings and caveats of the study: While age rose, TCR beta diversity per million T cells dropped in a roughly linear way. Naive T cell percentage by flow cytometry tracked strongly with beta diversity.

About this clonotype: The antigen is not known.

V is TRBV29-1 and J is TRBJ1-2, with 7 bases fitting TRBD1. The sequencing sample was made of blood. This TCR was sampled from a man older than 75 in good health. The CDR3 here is CSVDYRGFGYTF. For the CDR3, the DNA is TGCAGCGTTGACTACAGGGGATTTGGCTACACCTTC. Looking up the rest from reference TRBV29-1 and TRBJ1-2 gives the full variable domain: SAVISQKPSRDICQRGTSLTIQCQVDSQVTMMFWYRQQPGQSLTLIATANQGSEATYESGFVIDKFPISRPNLTFSTLTVSNMSPEDSSIYLCSVDYRGFGYTFGSGTRLTVV.